The T cell receptor (beta chain) described here comes from a study of T cells after posttransplantation cyclophosphamide. Study conclusions and caveats: After PTCy, TRB diversity resembled that of CNI/methotrexate controls. Later blood repertoires were often dominated by clones from the donor CD8+ memory compartment.

The table came from immunoSEQ multiplex PCR; TCRdb's copy has only in-frame clones and leaves some out. Of 15,000 to 20,000 clones in the sample, roughly 87% were seen once. Looked up from germline, CDR1 is LNHDA and CDR2 is SQIVND (reference sequence). V shed 0 bases, J shed 4 bases, and the junction held 6 bases outside the gene matches. The CDR3 is 16 residues long. Sampled 1 year posttransplant, controls received myeloablative marrow transplants, methotrexate and a calcineurin inhibitor. A word on this clone: The antigen remains undetermined.

The input for sequencing was PBMCs, taken after an allogeneic stem cell transplant with a calcineurin inhibitor and methotrexate. The chain uses TRBV19 and TRBJ2-1, with 7 positions matching TRBD2. The receptor's source is a male patient aged 50 to 59 who received an allogeneic stem cell transplant from an unrelated donor, was CMV-positive, and had chronic GVHD only. Some of the T cells may derive from the graft donor. The CDR3 DNA reads TGTGCCAGTAGTATAGATTTTCGCGGGGGTTACAATGAGCAGTTCTTC. It is translated as CASSIDFRGGYNEQFF.